The 21 T cell receptor beta chains below all came from one sample that was sequenced in a study of control samples from healthy donors and cancer patients. Repertoires were generated with immunoSEQ multiplex PCR, while TCRdb's copy carries only in-frame clones and drops some. The repertoire holds 110,000 or so clones, with just under 85% as singletons. The specimen sequenced was blood. These receptor sequences come from a man aged 18 to 29 in good health.

This clone has a single count. The CDR3 sequence: CASRIDRQYV. The CDR3 region has the DNA TGTGCCAGCAGAATCGACAGGCAGTACGTC. The V call is TRBV2, the J call TRBJ2-7, with TRBD1 as a possible D gene (5 bases). The V gene's germline CDR1 is SNHLY and CDR2 FYNNEI. V was cut by 6 bases and J by 9 bases, with 9 bases left in between. This CDR3 has 10 amino acids.

The chain combines TRBV14 with TRBJ2-3; 7 bases are shared with TRBD2. The CDR3 loop spans 16 amino acids. The germline gives CDR1 SGHDN, CDR2 FVKESK. Unmatched junction bases numbered 10, after V lost 1 base and J lost 6 bases. The CDR3: CASSQVGGKGMDTQYF. The CDR3 bases are TGTGCCAGCAGCCAAGTCGGGGGGAAGGGAATGGATACGCAGTATTTT.

The chain is built from TRBV19 and TRBJ1-4; the match to TRBD1 covers 9 bases. Germline V gene data show CDR1 as LNHDA and CDR2 as SQIVND (reference sequence). V was clipped by 5 bases and J by 3 bases; unmatched bases: 10. CDR3 length: 17 residues. The CDR3, as DNA: TGTGCCAGTAGTCCCGGGACAGGGTCAGGGGCTAATGAAAAACTGTTTTTT. Its translation: CASSPGTGSGANEKLFF. The entire variable domain, with the rest obtained from reference TRBV19 and TRBJ1-4, is as follows: DGGITQSPKYLFRKEGQNVTLSCEQNLNHDAMYWYRQDPGQGLRLIYYSQIVNDFQKGDIAEGYSVSREKKESFPLTVTSAQKNPTAFYLCASSPGTGSGANEKLFFGSGTQLSVL.

V usage is TRBV28 and J usage is TRBJ2-1; D is ambiguous. The CDR3 sequence is 12 residues long. V lost 5 bases to trimming and J lost 9 bases, with 11 bases between them. Germline V CDR1 and CDR2: MDHEN, SYDVKM. CDR3 region: CASSLPYGEQFF. The CDR3 bases are TGTGCCAGCAGTCTCCCTTACGGTGAGCAGTTCTTC.

The V gene is TRBV7-6, the J gene TRBJ1-3; D gene uncertain. The CDR3 spans 13 residues. Per germline, CDR1 SGHVS and CDR2 FNYEAQ. Trimming shortened V by 2 bases and J by 0 bases, and 2 bases separated the two germline ends. For the CDR3, the DNA is TGTGCCAGCAGCTTAAGCTCTGGAAACACCATATATTTT. This encodes CASSLSSGNTIYF.

V gene TRBV2 combines with J gene TRBJ2-7; 7 positions agree with TRBD1. The CDR3 is 14 amino acids. With 3 bases clipped from V and 6 bases from J, the junction kept 8 bases outside the gene matches. CDR1 and CDR2 (germline): SNHLY, FYNNEI. In nucleotides, the CDR3 is TGTGCCAGCAGTGAGACAGGGAAAGAAGGCGAGCAGTACGTC. Its translation: CASSETGKEGEQYV.

This chain joins TRBV7-9 and TRBJ1-2; the D gene is possibly TRBD1 (5 bases). Trimming cost V 5 bases and J 2 bases, with 12 bases left between them. The CDR3 contains 14 residues. The V gene's germline CDR1 is SEHNR and CDR2 FQNEAQ (reference sequence). The CDR3 is CASSPLGVNYGYTF. The CDR3, as DNA: TGTGCCAGCAGCCCGCTGGGGGTCAACTATGGCTACACCTTC.

CDR3 DNA sequence: TGTGCCAGCAGCTTAGATGGATTTGGGAGCTATGGCTACACCTTC. Its translation: CASSLDGFGSYGYTF. V usage is TRBV11-2 and J usage is TRBJ1-2; D is unclear. Germline V CDR1 and CDR2: SGHAT, FQNNGV. This CDR3 comprises 15 residues. The ends were cut back, 0 bases at V and 4 bases at J, with 12 bases in the middle. The complete variable domain, with remaining parts taken from reference TRBV11-2 and TRBJ1-2, reads EAGVAQSPRYKIIEKRQSVAFWCNPISGHATLYWYQQILGQGPKLLIQFQNNGVVDDSQLPKDRFSAERLKGVDSTLKIQPAKLEDSAVYLCASSLDGFGSYGYTFGSGTRLTVV.

V gene TRBV11-3 combines with J gene TRBJ2-7, with D perhaps matching TRBD1 (6 bases). This CDR3 has 15 amino acids. Trimming stripped 1 base from V and 5 bases from J, with 15 bases between. Germline loops: CDR1 SGHNT, CDR2 YENEEA. The DNA for the CDR3 is TGTGCCAGCAGCTTAGGGCCGGAACAGGGAAACGAGCAGTACTTC. This encodes CASSLGPEQGNEQYF.

This chain links TRBV5-1 with TRBJ2-1, with D perhaps assigned TRBD1 or TRBD2 (6 bases each). The CDR3 has 13 amino acids. CDR1 is SGHRS, CDR2 YFSETQ, per germline. The V end was cut by 8 bases, the J end by 5 bases, with 14 bases between. The CDR3 region is CASKGGPNNEQFF. CDR3 nucleotide sequence: TGCGCCAGTAAAGGGGGGCCCAACAATGAGCAGTTCTTC.

This chain uses TRBV7-2 with TRBJ2-2; D perhaps matches TRBD1 (8 bases). The CDR3 sequence is 15 residues long. Trimming shortened V by 5 bases and J by 8 bases, and 18 bases separated the two germline ends. CDR1 SGHTA and CDR2 FQGNSA come from the germline V gene. The CDR3 sequence is CASSTRTGRAGELFF. CDR3 sequence (DNA): TGTGCCAGCAGCACCCGGACAGGGAGGGCAGGGGAGCTGTTTTTT.

This chain joins TRBV6-5 and TRBJ2-1; D unresolved. V was clipped by 6 bases and J by 9 bases, with 18 bases between them. CDR3 length: 14 residues. The germline gives CDR1 MNHEY, CDR2 SVGAGI. The CDR3 sequence: CASSVDPQVVEQFF. CDR3 sequence (DNA): TGTGCCAGCAGCGTGGACCCCCAGGTAGTTGAGCAGTTCTTC.

The chain couples TRBV10-1 to TRBJ2-3; no firm D call. Trimming cost V 3 bases and J 9 bases, with 16 bases left between them. Germline values: CDR1 WNHNN, CDR2 SYGVQD (reference sequence). This CDR3 is 14 amino acids long. DNA of the CDR3: TGCGCCAGCAGTGATTCCCGACTTGTTGACACGCAGTATTTT. Encoded protein: CASSDSRLVDTQYF.

The chain has TRBV4-1 and TRBJ1-2; D unclear. CDR3 size: 15 residues. V dropped 3 bases and J dropped 7 bases, with 18 bases sitting between them. Germline-derived CDR1 and CDR2 are MGHRA and YSYEKL. CDR3: CASSHTPAFGLGYTF. In DNA form, the CDR3 reads TGCGCCAGCAGCCACACACCGGCTTTCGGGCTTGGCTACACCTTC.

The chain couples TRBV3-1 (or the pseudogene TRBV3-2) to TRBJ2-3, with 11 bases lining up with TRBD2. Germline V CDR1 and CDR2: LGHDT, YNNKEL (reference sequence). V dropped 4 bases and J dropped 2; count of bases not matched to a gene: 11. This CDR3 is 18 amino acids long. Here the CDR3 DNA reads TGTGCCAGCAGCCGCCAATTCCTTAGCGGGGGGGCCACAGATACGCAGTATTTT. The encoded protein is CASSRQFLSGGATDTQYF.

The rearrangement links TRBV6-2 or TRBV6-3 to TRBJ2-3; 12 bases are a match to TRBD1. The junction had 4 bases not matched to a gene; V was cut back by 0 bases and J by 6 bases. Germline values: CDR1 MNHEY, CDR2 SVGEGT. The CDR3 extends over 16 amino acids. In nucleotides, the CDR3 is TGTGCCAGCAGTTACTCGGGACAGGGGGCGCGGGATACGCAGTATTTT. Amino acids: CASSYSGQGARDTQYF.

The chain combines TRBV11-2 with TRBJ1-1; TRBD1 might be the D (5 bases). V dropped 0 bases and J dropped 4 bases, with 12 bases sitting between them. The CDR3 has 15 residues. Looked up from germline, CDR1 is SGHAT and CDR2 is FQNNGV. The CDR3 DNA follows: TGTGCCAGCAGCTTAGACTGGGGCCGGGGCACTGAAGCTTTCTTT. It encodes CASSLDWGRGTEAFF.

The J gene is TRBJ1-2, the V gene TRBV5-1, with D possibly being TRBD1 (6 bases). CDR1 is SGHRS, CDR2 YFSETQ, per germline. CDR3 size: 14 residues. V dropped 4 bases and J dropped 7 bases, with 17 bases sitting between them. The CDR3 loop is CASSKSNTGFGYTF. The CDR3 DNA reads as TGCGCCAGCAGCAAAAGCAATACAGGGTTTGGCTACACCTTC.

The genes are TRBV5-1 and TRBJ2-1, with TRBD1 as a possible D gene (6 bases). Germline-derived CDR1 and CDR2 are SGHRS and YFSETQ. The length of the CDR3 is 15 residues. V was shortened by 5 bases and J by 3 bases, with 15 bases between the two germline ends. CDR3 sequence: CASRIGRGLYNEQFF. The CDR3, as DNA: TGCGCCAGCAGGATCGGCAGGGGCCTCTACAATGAGCAGTTCTTC.

The rearrangement joins TRBV19 to TRBJ1-3; a weak D match, TRBD1 (6 bases). The CDR3 extends over 14 amino acids. Germline loops: CDR1 LNHDA, CDR2 SQIVND (reference sequence). Trimming took off 7 bases at V and 3 bases at J, with 13 bases between the two ends. The CDR3 loop is CASIRGGRGNTIYF. CDR3 sequence (DNA): TGTGCCAGTATAAGGGGGGGTCGTGGAAACACCATATATTTT.

This chain connects TRBV6-2 or TRBV6-3 to TRBJ2-3; tentative D call: TRBD2 (6 bases). CDR3 length equals 17 residues. Germline CDR1 and CDR2: MNHEY and SVGEGT. V was cut by 5 bases and J by 6 bases, with 24 bases left in between. The CDR3 region has the DNA TGTGCCAGCAGTCCACCCCCAGGAGGGACGGGAATGGATACGCAGTATTTT. Protein product: CASSPPPGGTGMDTQYF.